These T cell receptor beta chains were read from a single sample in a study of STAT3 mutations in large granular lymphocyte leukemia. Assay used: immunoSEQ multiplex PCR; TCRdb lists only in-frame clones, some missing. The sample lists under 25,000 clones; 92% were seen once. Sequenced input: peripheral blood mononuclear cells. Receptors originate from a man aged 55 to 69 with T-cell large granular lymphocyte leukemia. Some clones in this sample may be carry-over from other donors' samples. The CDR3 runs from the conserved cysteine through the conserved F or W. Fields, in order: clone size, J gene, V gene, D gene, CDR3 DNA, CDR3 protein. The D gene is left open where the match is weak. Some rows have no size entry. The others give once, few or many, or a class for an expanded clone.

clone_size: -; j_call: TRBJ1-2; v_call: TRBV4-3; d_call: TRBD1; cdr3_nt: TGCGCCAGCAGCCAAGTTGGGCAGGGGGCCATCTATGGCTACACCTTC; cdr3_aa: CASSQVGQGAIYGYTF
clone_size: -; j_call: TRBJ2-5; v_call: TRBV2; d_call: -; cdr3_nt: TGTGCCAGCACCATTGGGATGGGGACCCAAGAGACCCAGTACTTC; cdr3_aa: CASTIGMGTQETQYF
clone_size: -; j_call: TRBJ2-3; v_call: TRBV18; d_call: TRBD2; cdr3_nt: TGTGCCAGCTCACCGGGGAGGGCAGGTGATACGCAGTATTTT; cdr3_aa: CASSPGRAGDTQYF
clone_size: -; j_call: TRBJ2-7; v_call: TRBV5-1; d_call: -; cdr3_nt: TGCGCCAGCAGATCCGACGCGGGGTTTTACGAGCAGTACTTC; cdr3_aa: CASRSDAGFYEQYF
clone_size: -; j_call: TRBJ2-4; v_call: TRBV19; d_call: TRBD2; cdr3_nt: TGTGCCAGTAGTCCGGGACTAAGTGGTAACATTCAGTACTTC; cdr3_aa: CASSPGLSGNIQYF
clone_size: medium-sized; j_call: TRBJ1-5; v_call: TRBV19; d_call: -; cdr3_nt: TGTGCCAGTACCTTTTATCAGCCCCAGCATTTT; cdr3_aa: CASTFYQPQHF
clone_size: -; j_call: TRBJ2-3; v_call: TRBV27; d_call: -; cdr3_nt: TGTGCCAGCAGGGGAGCAGTCGTGAACACAGATACGCAGTATTTT; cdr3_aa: CASRGAVVNTDTQYF
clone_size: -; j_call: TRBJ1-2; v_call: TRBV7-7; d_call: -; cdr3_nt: TGTGCTAGCAGCTTACACCACTATGGCTACACCTTC; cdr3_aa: CASSLHHYGYTF
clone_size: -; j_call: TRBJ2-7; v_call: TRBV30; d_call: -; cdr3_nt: TGTGCCTGGAGGGGGGGGCGGGAACGCTCCTACGAGCAGTACTTC; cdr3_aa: CAWRGGRERSYEQYF
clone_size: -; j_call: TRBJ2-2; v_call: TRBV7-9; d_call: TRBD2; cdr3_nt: TGTGCCAGCAGCTACGTAGCGGGACCCACCGGGGAGCTGTTTTTT; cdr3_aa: CASSYVAGPTGELFF
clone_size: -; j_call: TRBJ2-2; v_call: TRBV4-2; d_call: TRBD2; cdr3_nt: TGTGCCAGCAGCCAAGATCGGGCTAGCGGTAACACCGGGGAGCTGTTTTTT; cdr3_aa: CASSQDRASGNTGELFF
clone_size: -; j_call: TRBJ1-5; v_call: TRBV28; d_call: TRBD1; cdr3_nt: TGTGCCAGCAGCCCGACAGGGGGTCAAGGGCAGCCCCAGCATTTT; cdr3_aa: CASSPTGGQGQPQHF
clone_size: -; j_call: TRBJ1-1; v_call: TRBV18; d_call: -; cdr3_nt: TGTGCCAGCTCACCTTCCCGGACAACCTCTGAAGCTTTCTTT; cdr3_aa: CASSPSRTTSEAFF
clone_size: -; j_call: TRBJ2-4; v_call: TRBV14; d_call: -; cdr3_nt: TGTGCCAGCAGCCAAGATTCGATTTCGACCAAAAACATTCAGTACTTC; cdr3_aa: CASSQDSISTKNIQYF
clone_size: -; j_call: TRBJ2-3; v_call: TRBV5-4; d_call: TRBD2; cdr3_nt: TGTGCCAGCAGCTTTCCCCCCCCTAGCGGGAGCCCAGATACGCAGTATTTT; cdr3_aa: CASSFPPPSGSPDTQYF
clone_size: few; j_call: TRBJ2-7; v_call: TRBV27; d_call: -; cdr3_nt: TGTGCCAGCAGTTTATCGTTTTCCTCCACCTACGAGCAGTACTTC; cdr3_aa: CASSLSFSSTYEQYF
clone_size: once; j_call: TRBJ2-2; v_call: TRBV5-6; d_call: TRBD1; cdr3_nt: TGTGCCAGCAGATTGGGGGGACAGGGGGCCGGGGAGCTGTTTTTT; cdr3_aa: CASRLGGQGAGELFF
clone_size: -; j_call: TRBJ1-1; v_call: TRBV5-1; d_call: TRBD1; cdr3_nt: TGCGCCAGCAGCTTGGAAGGGGGCGCAAGAAGCACTGAAGCTTTCTTT; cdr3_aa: CASSLEGGARSTEAFF
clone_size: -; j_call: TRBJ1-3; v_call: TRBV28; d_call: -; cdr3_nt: TGTGCCAGCAGTACCTCTGGAAACACCATATATTTT; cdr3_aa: CASSTSGNTIYF
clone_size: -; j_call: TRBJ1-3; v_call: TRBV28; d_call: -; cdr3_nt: TGTGCCAGCAGTTTATATCGGGGCGTCTCTGGAAACACCATATATTTT; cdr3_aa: CASSLYRGVSGNTIYF
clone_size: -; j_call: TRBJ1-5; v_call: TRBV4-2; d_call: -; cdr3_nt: TGTGCCAGCAGCCAGGGGGGGGATCGTACGCCCCAGCATTTT; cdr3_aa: CASSQGGDRTPQHF
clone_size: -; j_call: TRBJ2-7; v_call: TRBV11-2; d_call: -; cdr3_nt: TGTGCCAGCAGCCCGCGGGGATCTGGGAACTACGAGCAGTACTTC; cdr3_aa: CASSPRGSGNYEQYF
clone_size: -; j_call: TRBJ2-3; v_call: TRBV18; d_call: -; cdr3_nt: TGTGCCAGCGGCATACAGGAAGATACGCAGTATTTT; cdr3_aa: CASGIQEDTQYF
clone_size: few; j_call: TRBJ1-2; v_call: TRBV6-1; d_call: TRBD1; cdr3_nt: TGTGCCAGCAGTGCTCGACAGGGGGGGTACACCTTC; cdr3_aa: CASSARQGGYTF
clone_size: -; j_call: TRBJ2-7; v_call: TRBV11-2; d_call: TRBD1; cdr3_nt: TGTGCCAGCAGCTCCCTGAGTGGGGACAGGGGGAGGTACGAGCAGTACTTC; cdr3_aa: CASSSLSGDRGRYEQYF
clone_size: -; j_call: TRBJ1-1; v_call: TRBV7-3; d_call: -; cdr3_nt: TGTGCCAGCAGCTTAGTCGCAGGGGACACTGAAGCTTTCTTT; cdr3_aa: CASSLVAGDTEAFF
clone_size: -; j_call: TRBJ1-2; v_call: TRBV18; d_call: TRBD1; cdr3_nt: TGTGCCAGCTCACCGGGACAGGGTGGCTATGGCTACACCTTC; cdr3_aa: CASSPGQGGYGYTF
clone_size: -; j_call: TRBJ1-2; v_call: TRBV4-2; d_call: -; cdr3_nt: TGTGCCAGCAGCCAAGACAATGCGGGTCCTAACTATGGCTACACCTTC; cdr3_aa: CASSQDNAGPNYGYTF
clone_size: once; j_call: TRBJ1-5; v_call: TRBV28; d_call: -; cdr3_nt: TGTGCCAGCAGTTACACAGGGAATACTAATCAGCCCCAGCATTTT; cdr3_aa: CASSYTGNTNQPQHF
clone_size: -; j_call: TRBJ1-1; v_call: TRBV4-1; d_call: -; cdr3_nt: TGCGCCAGCAGCCAAGTTCTTGGAGCCCGGGGGGACACTGAAGCTTTCTTT; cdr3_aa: CASSQVLGARGDTEAFF
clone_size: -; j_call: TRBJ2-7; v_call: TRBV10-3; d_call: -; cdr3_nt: TGTGCCATCAGTGAGTCGGTCGGGAGCACCTACGAGCAGTACTTC; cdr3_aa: CAISESVGSTYEQYF
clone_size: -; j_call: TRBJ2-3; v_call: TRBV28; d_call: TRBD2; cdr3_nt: TGTGCCAGCAGTTCACACGGACGGGGGGTCACAGATACGCAGTATTTT; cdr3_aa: CASSSHGRGVTDTQYF
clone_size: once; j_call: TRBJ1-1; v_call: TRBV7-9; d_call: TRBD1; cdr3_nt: TGTGCCAGCAGCTGGGGACAGGGGCGCACTGAAGCTTTCTTT; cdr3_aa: CASSWGQGRTEAFF
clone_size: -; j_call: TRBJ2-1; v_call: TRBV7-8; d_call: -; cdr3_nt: TGTGCCAGCAGCTTAGTGGCAGGTCAGGTGTCCTACAATGAGCAGTTCTTC; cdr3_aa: CASSLVAGQVSYNEQFF
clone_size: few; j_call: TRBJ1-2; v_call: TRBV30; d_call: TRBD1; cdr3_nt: TGTGCCTGGAGTCGGGACAGGCCATCCGATGGCTACACCTTC; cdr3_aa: CAWSRDRPSDGYTF
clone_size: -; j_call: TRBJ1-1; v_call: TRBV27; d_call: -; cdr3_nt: TGTGCCAGCAGTCTATCAACGGGCACTGAAGCTTTCTTT; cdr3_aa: CASSLSTGTEAFF
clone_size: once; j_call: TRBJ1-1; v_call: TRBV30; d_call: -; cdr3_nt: TGTGCCTGGACTAGGAGGAGCTGGGCTTTCTTT; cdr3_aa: CAWTRRSWAFF
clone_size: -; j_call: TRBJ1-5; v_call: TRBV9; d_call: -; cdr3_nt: TGTGCCAGCAGCGCCGGCGGACACTTCAATCAGCCCCAGCATTTT; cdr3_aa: CASSAGGHFNQPQHF
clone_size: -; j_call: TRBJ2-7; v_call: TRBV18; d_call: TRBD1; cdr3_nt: TGTGCCAGCTCACCGGGACAGGAGGTCTACGAGCAGTACTTC; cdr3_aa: CASSPGQEVYEQYF
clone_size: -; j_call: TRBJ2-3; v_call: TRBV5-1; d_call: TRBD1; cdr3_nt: TGCGCCAGCAGCATTGGACAGGACACAGATACGCAGTATTTT; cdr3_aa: CASSIGQDTDTQYF
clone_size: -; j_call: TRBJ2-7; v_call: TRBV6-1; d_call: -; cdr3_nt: TGTGCCAGCAGTGAAGGAGGGGGTAGCTCCTACGAGCAGTACTTC; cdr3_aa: CASSEGGGSSYEQYF
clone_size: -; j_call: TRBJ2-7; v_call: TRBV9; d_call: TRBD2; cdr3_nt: TGTGCCAGCAGCGTAGAGACTAGCGGGAGTGAAGAGCAGTACTTC; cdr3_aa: CASSVETSGSEEQYF
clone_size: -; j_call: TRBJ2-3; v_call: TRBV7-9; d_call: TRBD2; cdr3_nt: TGTGCCAGCAGCAAAAGGGTTCTAGCGGGACCGTCGGATACGCAGTATTTT; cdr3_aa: CASSKRVLAGPSDTQYF
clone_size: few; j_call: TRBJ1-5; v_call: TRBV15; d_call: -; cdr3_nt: TGTGCCACCAGCAGGGGCAGGGTAGATCAGCCCCAGCATTTT; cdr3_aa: CATSRGRVDQPQHF
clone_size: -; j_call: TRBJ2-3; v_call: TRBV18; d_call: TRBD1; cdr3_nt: TGTGCCAGCTCCTCCGGGACAGGGGGAGATACGCAGTATTTT; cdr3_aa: CASSSGTGGDTQYF
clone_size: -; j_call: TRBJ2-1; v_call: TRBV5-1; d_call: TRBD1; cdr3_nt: TGCGCCAGCAGCTTAAGGGACAGGACGGGCGAGCAGTTCTTC; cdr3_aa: CASSLRDRTGEQFF
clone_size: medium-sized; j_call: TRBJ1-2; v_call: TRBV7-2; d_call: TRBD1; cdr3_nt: TGTGCCAGCAGCCTAGGACAGGGCTATGGCTACACCTTC; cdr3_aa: CASSLGQGYGYTF
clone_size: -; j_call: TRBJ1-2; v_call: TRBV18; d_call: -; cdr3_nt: TGTGCCAGCTCACTCGGGACCATGGCCCTTTCAGACTATGGCTACACCTTC; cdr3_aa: CASSLGTMALSDYGYTF
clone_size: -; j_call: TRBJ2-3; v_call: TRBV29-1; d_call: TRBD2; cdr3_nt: TGCAGCGTTGAGGGTATTGGGCTAGCGGGGCTCACAGATACGCAGTATTTT; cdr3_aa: CSVEGIGLAGLTDTQYF
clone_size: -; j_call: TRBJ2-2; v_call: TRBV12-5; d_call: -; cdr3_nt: TGTGCTAGTGGTTTCTCGACCTCCTTCACCGGGGAGCTGTTTTTT; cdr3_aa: CASGFSTSFTGELFF
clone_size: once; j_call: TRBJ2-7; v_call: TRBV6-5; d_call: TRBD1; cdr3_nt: TGTGCCAGCAGCTCGCCAGGGGGCCCCTACGAGCAGTACTTC; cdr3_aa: CASSSPGGPYEQYF
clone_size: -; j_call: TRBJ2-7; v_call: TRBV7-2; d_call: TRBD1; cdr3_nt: TGTGCCAGCAGCGGGTGGGGACAGGGGGCTTCTGGGGAGCAGTACTTC; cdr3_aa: CASSGWGQGASGEQYF
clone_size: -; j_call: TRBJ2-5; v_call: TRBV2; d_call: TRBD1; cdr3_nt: TGTGCCAGCAGTGAGAGGAGGACAGGGAGTATAGAGACCCAGTACTTC; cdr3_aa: CASSERRTGSIETQYF
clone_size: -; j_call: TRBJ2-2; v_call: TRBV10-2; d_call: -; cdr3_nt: TGCGCCAGCAGTACCACTCCGGGACGACCCACCGGGGAGCTGTTTTTT; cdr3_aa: CASSTTPGRPTGELFF
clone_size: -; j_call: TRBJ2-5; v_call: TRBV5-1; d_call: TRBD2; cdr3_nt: TGCGCCAGCAGCTTGGGAGGGATAGCGGGACGAGAGACCCAGTACTTC; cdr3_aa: CASSLGGIAGRETQYF
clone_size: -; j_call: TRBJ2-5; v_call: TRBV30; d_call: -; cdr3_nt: TGTGCCTGCATTAGTAATACCCAGTACTTC; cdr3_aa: CACISNTQYF
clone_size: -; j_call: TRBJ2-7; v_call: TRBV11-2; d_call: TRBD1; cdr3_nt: TGTGCCAGCAGCTTAGGGACAGGGAGTGTTTACGAGCAGTACTTC; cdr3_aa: CASSLGTGSVYEQYF
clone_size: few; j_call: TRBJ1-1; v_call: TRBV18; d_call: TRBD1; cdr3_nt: TGTGCCAGCTCACCGACAGGGGGCTCGGACACTGAAGCTTTCTTT; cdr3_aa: CASSPTGGSDTEAFF
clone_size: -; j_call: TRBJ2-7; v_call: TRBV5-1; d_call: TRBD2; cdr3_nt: TGCGCCAGCAGCTATCGAAGTAGCGGGGTCTCCTACGAGCAGTACTTC; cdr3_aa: CASSYRSSGVSYEQYF